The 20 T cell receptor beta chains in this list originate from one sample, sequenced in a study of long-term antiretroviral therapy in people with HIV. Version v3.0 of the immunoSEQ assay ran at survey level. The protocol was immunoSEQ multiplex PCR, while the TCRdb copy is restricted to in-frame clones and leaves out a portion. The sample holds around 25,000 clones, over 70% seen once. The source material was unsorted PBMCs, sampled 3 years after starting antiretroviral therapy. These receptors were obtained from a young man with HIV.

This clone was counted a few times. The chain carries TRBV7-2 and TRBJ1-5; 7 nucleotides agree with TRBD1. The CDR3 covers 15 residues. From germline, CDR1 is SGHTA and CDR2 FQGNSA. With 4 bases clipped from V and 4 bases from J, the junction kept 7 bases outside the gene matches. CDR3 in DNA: TGTGCCAGCAGCTCTTATTACAGGGGAAATCAGCCCCAGCATTTT. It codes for CASSSYYRGNQPQHF.

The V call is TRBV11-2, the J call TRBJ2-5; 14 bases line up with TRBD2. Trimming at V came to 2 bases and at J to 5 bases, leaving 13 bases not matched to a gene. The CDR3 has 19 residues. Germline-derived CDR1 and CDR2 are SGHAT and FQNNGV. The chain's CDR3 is CASSLMGTSGSADWETQYF. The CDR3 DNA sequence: TGTGCCAGCAGCTTAATGGGGACTAGCGGGAGCGCCGATTGGGAGACCCAGTACTTC.

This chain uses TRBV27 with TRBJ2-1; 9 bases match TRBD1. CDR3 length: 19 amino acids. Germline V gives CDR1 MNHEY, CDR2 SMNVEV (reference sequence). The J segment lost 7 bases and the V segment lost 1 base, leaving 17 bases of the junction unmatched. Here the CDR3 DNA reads TGTGCCAGCAGTTTATTGGGACAGGGCAGGTTTGGTGATTGGAATGAGCAGTTCTTC. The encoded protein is CASSLLGQGRFGDWNEQFF.

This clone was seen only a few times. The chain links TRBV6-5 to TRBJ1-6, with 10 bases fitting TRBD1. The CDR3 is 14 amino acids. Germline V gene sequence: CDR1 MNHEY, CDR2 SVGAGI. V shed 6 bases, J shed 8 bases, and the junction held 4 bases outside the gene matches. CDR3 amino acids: CASRFGQGDSPLHF. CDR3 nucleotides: TGTGCCAGCAGATTCGGACAGGGGGATTCACCCCTCCACTTT.

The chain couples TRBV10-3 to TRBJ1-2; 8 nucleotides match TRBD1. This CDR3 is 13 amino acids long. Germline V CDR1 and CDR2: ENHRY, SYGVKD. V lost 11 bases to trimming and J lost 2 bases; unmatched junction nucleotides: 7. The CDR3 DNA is TGTGCCTCCCATACAGGGGGGAACTATGGCTACACCTTC. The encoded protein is CASHTGGNYGYTF.

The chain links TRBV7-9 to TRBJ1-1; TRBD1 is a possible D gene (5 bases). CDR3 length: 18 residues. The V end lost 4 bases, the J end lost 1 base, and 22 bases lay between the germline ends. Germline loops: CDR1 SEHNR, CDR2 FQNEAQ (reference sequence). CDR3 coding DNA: TGTGCCAGCAGCTCTCAACAGCAGGGCTTTGTAAAGAACACTGAAGCTTTCTTT. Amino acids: CASSSQQQGFVKNTEAFF.

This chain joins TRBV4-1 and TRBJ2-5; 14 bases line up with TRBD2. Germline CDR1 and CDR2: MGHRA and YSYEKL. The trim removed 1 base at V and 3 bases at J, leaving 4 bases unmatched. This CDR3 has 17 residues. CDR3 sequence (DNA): TGCGCCAGCAGCCAAGTTCTGGGACTAGCGGGGGAAGAGACCCAGTACTTC. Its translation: CASSQVLGLAGEETQYF.

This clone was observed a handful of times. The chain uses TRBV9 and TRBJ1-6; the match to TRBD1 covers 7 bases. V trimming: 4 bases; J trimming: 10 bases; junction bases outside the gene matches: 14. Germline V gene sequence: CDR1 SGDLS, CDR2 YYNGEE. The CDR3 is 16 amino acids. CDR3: CASSPGWGQGDSPLHF. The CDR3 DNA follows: TGTGCCAGCAGCCCAGGTTGGGGGCAGGGGGACTCACCCCTCCACTTT.

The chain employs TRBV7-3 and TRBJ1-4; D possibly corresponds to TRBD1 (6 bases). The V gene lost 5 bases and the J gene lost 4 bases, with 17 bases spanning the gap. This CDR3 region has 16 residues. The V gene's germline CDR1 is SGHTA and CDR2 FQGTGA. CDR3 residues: CASSGNRAGGNEKLFF. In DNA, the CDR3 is TGTGCCAGCAGCGGAAACAGGGCTGGCGGTAATGAAAAACTGTTTTTT. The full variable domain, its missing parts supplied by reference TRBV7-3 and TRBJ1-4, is GAGVSQTPSNKVTEKGKYVELRCDPISGHTALYWYRQSLGQGPEFLIYFQGTGAADDSGLPNDRFFAVRPEGSVSTLKIQRTERGDSAVYLCASSGNRAGGNEKLFFGSGTQLSVL.

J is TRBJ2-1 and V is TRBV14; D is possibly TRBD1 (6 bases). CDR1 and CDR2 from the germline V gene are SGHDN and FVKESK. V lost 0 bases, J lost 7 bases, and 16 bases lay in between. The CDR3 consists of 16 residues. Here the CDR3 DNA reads TGTGCCAGCAGCCAAGATCCGTTCGGACAGAGGAATGAGCAGTTCTTC. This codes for CASSQDPFGQRNEQFF.

This CDR3 reads CTQGEVNTQYF. CDR3 DNA: TGCACTCAGGGGGAGGTGAATACGCAGTATTTT. V is TRBV20-1 and J is TRBJ2-3; TRBD1 might be the D (7 bases). The length of the CDR3 is 11 residues. Germline CDR1 and CDR2: DFQATT and SNEGSKA (reference sequence).

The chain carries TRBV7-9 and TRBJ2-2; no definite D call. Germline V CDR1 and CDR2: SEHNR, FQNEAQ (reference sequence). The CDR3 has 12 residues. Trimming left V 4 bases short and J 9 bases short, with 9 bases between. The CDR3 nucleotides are TGTGCCAGCAGCTGGCATTCGCGGGAGCTGTTTTTT. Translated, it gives CASSWHSRELFF.

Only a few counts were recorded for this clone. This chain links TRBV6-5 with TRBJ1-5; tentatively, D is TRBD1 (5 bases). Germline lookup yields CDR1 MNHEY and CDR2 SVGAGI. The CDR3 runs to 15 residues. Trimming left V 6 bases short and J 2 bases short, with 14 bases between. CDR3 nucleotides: TGTGCCAGCAGAGCTGGGGGGTTCGGCAATCAGCCCCAGCATTTT. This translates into CASRAGGFGNQPQHF.

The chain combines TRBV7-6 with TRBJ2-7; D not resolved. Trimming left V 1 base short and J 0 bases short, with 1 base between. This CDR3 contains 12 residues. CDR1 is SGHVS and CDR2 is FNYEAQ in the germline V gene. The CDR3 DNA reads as TGTGCCAGCAGCTTAGGCTCCTACGAGCAGTACGTC. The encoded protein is CASSLGSYEQYV.

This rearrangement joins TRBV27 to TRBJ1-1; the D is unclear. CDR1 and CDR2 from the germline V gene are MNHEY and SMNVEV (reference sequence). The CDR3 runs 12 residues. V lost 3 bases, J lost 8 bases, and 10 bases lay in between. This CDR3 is CASSLVGSEAFF. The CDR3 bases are TGTGCCAGCAGTTTGGTGGGTTCCGAAGCTTTCTTT.

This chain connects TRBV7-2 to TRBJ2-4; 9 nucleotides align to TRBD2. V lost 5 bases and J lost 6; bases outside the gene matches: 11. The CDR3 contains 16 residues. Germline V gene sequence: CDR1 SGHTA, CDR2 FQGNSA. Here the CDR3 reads CASSLVAGGPTNIQYF. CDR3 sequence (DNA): TGTGCCAGCAGCCTCGTCGCGGGGGGGCCGACAAACATTCAGTACTTC. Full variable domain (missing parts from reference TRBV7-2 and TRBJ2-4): GAGVSQSPSNKVTEKGKDVELRCDPISGHTALYWYRQSLGQGLEFLIYFQGNSAPDKSGLPSDRFSAERTGGSVSTLTIQRTQQEDSAVYLCASSLVAGGPTNIQYFGAGTRLSVL.

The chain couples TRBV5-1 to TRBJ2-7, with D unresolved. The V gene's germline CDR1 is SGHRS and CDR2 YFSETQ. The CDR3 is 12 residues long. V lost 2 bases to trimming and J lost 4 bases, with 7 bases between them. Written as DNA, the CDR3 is TGCGCCAGCAGCTTTAACAGTTACGAGCAGTACTTC. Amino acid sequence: CASSFNSYEQYF.

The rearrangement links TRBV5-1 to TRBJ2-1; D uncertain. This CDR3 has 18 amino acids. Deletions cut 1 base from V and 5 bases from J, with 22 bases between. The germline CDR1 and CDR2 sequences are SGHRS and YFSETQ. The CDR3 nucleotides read TGCGCCAGCAGCTTGAATCCCACCTCCGGGCGGTATAACAATGAGCAGTTCTTC. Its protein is CASSLNPTSGRYNNEQFF.

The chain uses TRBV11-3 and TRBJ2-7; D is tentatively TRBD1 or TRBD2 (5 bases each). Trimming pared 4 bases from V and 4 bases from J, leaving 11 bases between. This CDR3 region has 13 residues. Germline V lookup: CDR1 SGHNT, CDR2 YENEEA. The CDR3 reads CASSSGPGYEQYF. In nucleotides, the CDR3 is TGTGCCAGCAGCTCGGGACCGGGATACGAGCAGTACTTC.

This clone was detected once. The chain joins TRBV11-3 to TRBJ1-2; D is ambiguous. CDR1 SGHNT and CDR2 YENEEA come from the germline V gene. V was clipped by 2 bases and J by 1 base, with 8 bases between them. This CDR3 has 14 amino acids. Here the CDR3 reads CASSLRANNYGYTF. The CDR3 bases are TGTGCCAGCAGCTTACGGGCGAATAACTATGGCTACACCTTC.